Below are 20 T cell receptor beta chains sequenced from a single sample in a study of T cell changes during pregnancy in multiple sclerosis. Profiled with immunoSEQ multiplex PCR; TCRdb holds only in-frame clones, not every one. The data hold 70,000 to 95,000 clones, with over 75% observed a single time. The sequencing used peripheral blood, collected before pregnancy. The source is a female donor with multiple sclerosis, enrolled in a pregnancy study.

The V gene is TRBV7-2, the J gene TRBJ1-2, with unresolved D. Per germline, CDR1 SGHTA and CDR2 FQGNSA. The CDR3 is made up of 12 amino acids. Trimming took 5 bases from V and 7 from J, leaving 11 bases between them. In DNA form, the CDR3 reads TGTGCCAGCAGCCTTTCACATCGTGGCTACACCTTC. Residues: CASSLSHRGYTF.

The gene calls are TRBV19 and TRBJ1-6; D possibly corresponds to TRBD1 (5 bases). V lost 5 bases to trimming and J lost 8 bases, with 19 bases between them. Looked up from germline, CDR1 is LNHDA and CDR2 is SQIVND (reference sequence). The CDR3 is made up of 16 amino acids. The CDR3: CASSGGVGRSHSPLHF. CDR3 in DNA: TGTGCCAGTAGTGGGGGAGTCGGGAGGAGCCATTCACCCCTCCACTTT.

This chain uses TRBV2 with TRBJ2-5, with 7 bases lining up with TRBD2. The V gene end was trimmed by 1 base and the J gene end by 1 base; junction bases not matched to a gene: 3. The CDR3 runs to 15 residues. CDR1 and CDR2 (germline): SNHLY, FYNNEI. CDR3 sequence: CASSEVGGGQETQYF. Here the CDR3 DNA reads TGTGCCAGCAGTGAAGTAGGCGGGGGCCAAGAGACCCAGTACTTC.

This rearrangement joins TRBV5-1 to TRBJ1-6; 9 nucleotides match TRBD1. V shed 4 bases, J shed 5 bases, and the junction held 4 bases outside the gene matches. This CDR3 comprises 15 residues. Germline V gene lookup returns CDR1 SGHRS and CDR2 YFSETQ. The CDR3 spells CASSPRQGDNSPLHF. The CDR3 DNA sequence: TGCGCCAGCAGCCCAAGACAGGGGGATAATTCACCCCTCCACTTT.

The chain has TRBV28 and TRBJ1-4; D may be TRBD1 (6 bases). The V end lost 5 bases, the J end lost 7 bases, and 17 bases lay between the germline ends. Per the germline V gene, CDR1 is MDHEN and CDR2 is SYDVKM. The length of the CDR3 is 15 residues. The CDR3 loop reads CASSLTGIGIEKLFF. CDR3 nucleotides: TGTGCCAGCAGTCTCACAGGGATAGGAATTGAAAAACTGTTTTTT.

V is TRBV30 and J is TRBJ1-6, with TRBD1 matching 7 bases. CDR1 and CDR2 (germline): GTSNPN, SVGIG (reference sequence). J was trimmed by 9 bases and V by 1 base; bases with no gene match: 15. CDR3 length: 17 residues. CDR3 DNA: TGTGCCTGGAGTGAGCGGGAGAAGGGGGCCCGGAGTTCACCCCTCCACTTT. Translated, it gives CAWSEREKGARSSPLHF.

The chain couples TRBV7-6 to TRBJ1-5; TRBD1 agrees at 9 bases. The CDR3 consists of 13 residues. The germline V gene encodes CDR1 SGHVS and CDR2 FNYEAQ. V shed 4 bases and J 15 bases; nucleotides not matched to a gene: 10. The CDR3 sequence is CASSSSIRDRVHF. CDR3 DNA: TGTGCCAGCAGCTCCTCCATCAGGGACAGGGTGCATTTT.

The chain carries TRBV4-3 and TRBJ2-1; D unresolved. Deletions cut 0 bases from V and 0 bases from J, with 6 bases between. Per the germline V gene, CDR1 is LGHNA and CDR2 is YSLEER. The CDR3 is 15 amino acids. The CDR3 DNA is TGCGCCAGCAGCCAAGATCGAGACTCCTACAATGAGCAGTTCTTC. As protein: CASSQDRDSYNEQFF.

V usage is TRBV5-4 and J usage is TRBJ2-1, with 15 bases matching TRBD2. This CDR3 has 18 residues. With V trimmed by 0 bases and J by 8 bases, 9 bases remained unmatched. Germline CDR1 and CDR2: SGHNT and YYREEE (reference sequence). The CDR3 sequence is CASSLGYSWTSGGDEQFF. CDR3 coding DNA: TGTGCCAGCAGCTTGGGGTATTCGTGGACTAGCGGGGGGGATGAGCAGTTCTTC. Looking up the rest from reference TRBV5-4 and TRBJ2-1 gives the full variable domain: ETGVTQSPTHLIKTRGQQVTLRCSSQSGHNTVSWYQQALGQGPQFIFQYYREEENGRGNFPPRFSGLQFPNYSSELNVNALELDDSALYLCASSLGYSWTSGGDEQFFGPGTRLTVL.

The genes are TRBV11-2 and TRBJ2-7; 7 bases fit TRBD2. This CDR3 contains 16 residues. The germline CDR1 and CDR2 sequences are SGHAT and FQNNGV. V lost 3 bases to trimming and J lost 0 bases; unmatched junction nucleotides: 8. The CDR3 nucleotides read TGTGCCAGCAGCTTTGCCGGGACTACGGCCTCCTACGAGCAGTACTTC. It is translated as CASSFAGTTASYEQYF.

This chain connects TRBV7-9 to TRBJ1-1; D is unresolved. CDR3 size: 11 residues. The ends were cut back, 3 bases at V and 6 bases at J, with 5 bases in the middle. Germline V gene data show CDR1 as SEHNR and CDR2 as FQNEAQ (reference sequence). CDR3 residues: CASSLAPEAFF. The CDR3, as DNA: TGTGCCAGCAGCTTGGCTCCTGAAGCTTTCTTT.

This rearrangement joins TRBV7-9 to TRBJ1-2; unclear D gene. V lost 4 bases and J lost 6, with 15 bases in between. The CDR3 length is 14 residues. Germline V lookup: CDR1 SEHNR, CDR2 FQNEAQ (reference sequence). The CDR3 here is CASSYDEAIHGYTF. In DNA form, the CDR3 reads TGTGCCAGCAGCTATGACGAGGCGATACATGGCTACACCTTC.

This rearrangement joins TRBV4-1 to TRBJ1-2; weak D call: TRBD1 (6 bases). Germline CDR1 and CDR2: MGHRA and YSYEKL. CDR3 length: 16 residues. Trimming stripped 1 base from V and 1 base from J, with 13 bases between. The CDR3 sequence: CASSQGGGSYNYGYTF. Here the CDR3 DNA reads TGCGCCAGCAGCCAAGGAGGGGGATCCTATAACTATGGCTACACCTTC.

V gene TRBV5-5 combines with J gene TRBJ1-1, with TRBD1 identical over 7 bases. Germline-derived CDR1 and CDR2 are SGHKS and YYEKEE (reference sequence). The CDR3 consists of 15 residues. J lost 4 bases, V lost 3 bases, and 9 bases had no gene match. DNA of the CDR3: TGTGCCAGCAGCTCTCTCCCCGCAGGGGGCACTGAAGCTTTCTTT. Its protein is CASSSLPAGGTEAFF. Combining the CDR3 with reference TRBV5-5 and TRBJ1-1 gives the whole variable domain DAGVTQSPTHLIKTRGQQVTLRCSPISGHKSVSWYQQVLGQGPQFIFQYYEKEERGRGNFPDRFSARQFPNYSSELNVNALLLGDSALYLCASSSLPAGGTEAFFGQGTRLTVV.

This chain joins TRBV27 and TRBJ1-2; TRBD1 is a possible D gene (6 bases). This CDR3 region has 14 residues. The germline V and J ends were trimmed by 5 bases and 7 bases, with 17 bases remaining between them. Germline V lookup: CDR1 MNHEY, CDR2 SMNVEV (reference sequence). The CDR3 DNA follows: TGTGCCAGCAGTCGTCCCGGGACACATAGTGGCTACACCTTC. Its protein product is CASSRPGTHSGYTF.

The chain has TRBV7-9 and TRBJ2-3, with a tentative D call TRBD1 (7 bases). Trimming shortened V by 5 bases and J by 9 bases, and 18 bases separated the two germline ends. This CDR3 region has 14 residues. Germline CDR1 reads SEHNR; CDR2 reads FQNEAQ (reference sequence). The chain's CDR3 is CASSPPEGTVTQYF. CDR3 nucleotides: TGTGCCAGCAGCCCCCCGGAGGGGACAGTAACGCAGTATTTT.

The CDR3 region has the DNA TGTGCCAGCAGTTTTCCAGGTCCCCACACAGATACGCAGTATTTT. Amino acids: CASSFPGPHTDTQYF. J is TRBJ2-3 and V is TRBV28; D gene ambiguous. CDR1 and CDR2 from the germline V gene are MDHEN and SYDVKM. Between the trimmed V and J ends, which lost 3 bases and 2 bases, there was a span of 12 bases. The CDR3 spans 15 residues.

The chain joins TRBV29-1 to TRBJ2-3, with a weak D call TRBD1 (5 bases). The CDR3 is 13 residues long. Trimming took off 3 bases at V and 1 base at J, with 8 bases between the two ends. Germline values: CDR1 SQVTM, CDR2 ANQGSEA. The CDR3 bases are TGCAGCGTTGAGGTAGGGGGCACAGATACGCAGTATTTT. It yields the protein CSVEVGGTDTQYF.

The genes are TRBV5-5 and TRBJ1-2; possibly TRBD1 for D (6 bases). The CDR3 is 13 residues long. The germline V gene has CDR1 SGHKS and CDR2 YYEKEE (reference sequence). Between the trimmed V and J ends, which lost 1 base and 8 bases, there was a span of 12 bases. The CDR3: CASSLRAGVGYTF. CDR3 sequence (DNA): TGTGCCAGCAGCTTGAGGGCAGGGGTCGGCTACACCTTC.

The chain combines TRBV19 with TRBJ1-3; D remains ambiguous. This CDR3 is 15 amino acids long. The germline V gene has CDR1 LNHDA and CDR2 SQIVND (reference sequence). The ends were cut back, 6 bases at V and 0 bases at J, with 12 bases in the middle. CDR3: CASSPTGSSGNTIYF. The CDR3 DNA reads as TGTGCCAGTAGCCCTACTGGTAGCTCTGGAAACACCATATATTTT.